The entry below describes one TCR beta chain. Sequenced by immunoSEQ multiplex PCR; TCRdb stores in-frame clones only, minus some. This sample has some 63,000 clones, with around 96% found just once. The data stem from a study of siplizumab effects on memory and regulatory T cells. Germline V gene sequence: CDR1 SQVTM, CDR2 ANQGSEA. The CDR3 spans 14 residues. With 4 bases removed from V and 8 bases from J, the gap between germline ends came to 18 bases. This chain links TRBV29-1 with TRBJ2-1; D unclear. The receptor comes from a human donor in good health. Sequencing was carried out using naive CD8+ T cells sorted from blood. The CDR3 DNA is TGCAGCGTTGTCCTCGTTGGTGGTTTATATGAGCAGTTCTTC. Protein: CSVVLVGGLYEQFF.